The clone carrying this T cell receptor (beta chain) was observed a handful of times. The data originate from a study of identical twins. V lost 8 bases, J lost 1 base, and 8 bases stayed unmatched. Per the germline V gene, CDR1 is MGHRA and CDR2 is YSYEKL. The CDR3 loop spans 15 amino acids. TCRdb re-derived calls from the 5' RACE reads in MiXCR, one entry per CDR3 protein. The sample lists 1.5 million to 2 million distinct CDR3 sequences; under 35% were seen once. The V gene is TRBV4-1, the J gene TRBJ2-5, with 9 bases fitting TRBD2. The sequence derives from a newborn girl in good health. Sample: cord blood. CDR3 amino acids: CASGWLAGSQETQYF. In nucleotides, the CDR3 is TGCGCCAGCGGTTGGCTAGCGGGGTCCCAAGAGACCCAGTACTTC.